A selection of T cell receptor beta chains follows, all from one sample in a study of CD8+CD57+ T cells in acquired aplastic anemia. TCRdb reprocessed the reads via MiXCR and lists one record per CDR3 protein. The sample has approximately 98,000 distinct CDR3 sequences, roughly 50% seen once; the top ten hold 30% to 40%. Sequencing was carried out using sorted CD4+, CD8+, or CD8+CD57+ T cells (not recorded which) from PBMCs. Receptors originate from a human donor in good health, serving as a control. CDR3s include the opening cysteine and the closing phenylalanine or tryptophan. The order of the fields is V gene, D gene, J gene, clone size, CDR3 protein, CDR3 DNA. A D gene is named only where the DNA matches it firmly. Where a row states a size, it is once, few, many or the class of an expanded clone; other rows omit it.

TRBV10-3	TRBD2	TRBJ2-3	NA	CAISGTSGESTDTQYF	TGTGCCATCAGTGGGACTAGCGGGGAAAGCACAGATACGCAGTATTTT
TRBV19	NA	TRBJ2-7	once	CASSMRDSSYEQYF	TGTGCCAGTAGTATGCGGGACAGCTCCTACGAGCAGTACTTC
TRBV12-3/TRBV12-4	NA	TRBJ2-7	many	CASSLGDTYEQYF	TGTGCCAGCAGTTTAGGGGATACCTACGAGCAGTACTTC
TRBV20-1	TRBD1	TRBJ1-4	NA	CSAGGQGSEKLFF	TGCAGTGCTGGGGGACAGGGAAGTGAAAAACTGTTTTTT
TRBV5-1	TRBD1	TRBJ2-7	many	CASSLGPGQGVEQYF	TGCGCCAGCAGCTTGGGACCGGGACAGGGGGTCGAGCAGTACTTC
TRBV15	NA	TRBJ1-6	NA	CATRAGKVRNSPLHF	TGTGCCACCAGGGCAGGGAAGGTGCGAAATTCACCCCTCCACTTT
TRBV29-1	TRBD1	TRBJ2-7	NA	CSVPDRGYEQYF	TGCAGCGTTCCGGACAGGGGCTACGAGCAGTACTTC
TRBV19	TRBD2	TRBJ2-3	NA	CASSSRGGTDTQYF	TGTGCCAGTAGTTCTCGCGGGGGGACAGATACGCAGTATTTT
TRBV19	NA	TRBJ1-3	NA	CASQSGRGPGNTIYF	TGTGCCTCCCAATCGGGAAGGGGACCTGGAAACACCATATATTTT
TRBV29-1	NA	TRBJ1-1	NA	CSAGAGWGMNTEAFF	TGCAGCGCCGGGGCCGGGTGGGGCATGAACACTGAAGCTTTCTTT
TRBV6-5	NA	TRBJ1-1	NA	CASSYGQVTNTEAFF	TGTGCCAGCAGTTACGGGCAGGTGACGAACACTGAAGCTTTCTTT
TRBV19	NA	TRBJ2-6	many	CASSMGTGANVLTF	TGTGCCAGTAGTATGGGTACTGGGGCCAACGTCCTGACTTTC
TRBV7-8	NA	TRBJ2-7	many	CASSLGEVTYEQYF	TGTGCCAGCAGCTTAGGTGAGGTTACCTACGAGCAGTACTTC
TRBV29-1	TRBD1	TRBJ2-5	many	CSVEGEGQRYQETQYF	TGCAGCGTTGAAGGCGAGGGACAGAGGTACCAAGAGACCCAGTACTTC
TRBV10-3	TRBD2	TRBJ2-1	NA	CAISETSGGADSYNEQFF	TGTGCCATCAGCGAAACTAGCGGGGGGGCCGACTCCTACAATGAGCAGTTCTTC
TRBV9	NA	TRBJ2-7	NA	CASSGQGVNYEQYF	TGTGCCAGCAGCGGGCAAGGAGTGAACTACGAGCAGTACTTC
TRBV11-1	TRBD2	TRBJ2-5	NA	CASSLVLRAGGQEETQYF	TGTGCCAGCAGCTTAGTGTTGAGAGCGGGGGGGCAGGAAGAGACCCAGTACTTC